The entry below describes one T cell receptor beta chain. The antigen is not known. Germline V lookup: CDR1 SGHNT, CDR2 YYREEE (reference sequence). Trimming shortened V by 1 base and J by 0 bases, and 8 bases separated the two germline ends. This CDR3 has 15 amino acids. This donor lacks a recorded CMV serostatus. Use of 60 Vbeta and 13 Jbeta primers characterized the PCR. Assay used: immunoSEQ multiplex PCR; TCRdb lists only in-frame clones, some missing. Of approximately 150,000 clones in the sample, approximately 72% were seen once. These data belong to a study of cytomegalovirus exposure and HLA in healthy donors. Study-level results: Later work associated roughly 17,000 TCR beta sequences with HLA alleles at 0.05 false discovery rate. Analyses of presence and absence presupposed an approximately uniform sequencing depth across donors. Researchers reported from a later analysis that most CMV-associated TCR beta chains appeared HLA-restricted.

This receptor was taken from a human donor in good health. Sequencing input: PBMCs. The rearrangement joins TRBV5-4 to TRBJ2-1; the D gene is possibly TRBD1 (5 bases). CDR3 sequence (DNA): TGTGCCAGCAGCTTGTGGCAGGGCTCCTACAATGAGCAGTTCTTC. This encodes CASSLWQGSYNEQFF.